The 22 T cell receptor beta chains in this list originate from one sample, sequenced in a study of cytomegalovirus exposure and HLA in healthy donors. The PCR used 60 Vbeta and 13 Jbeta primers. The method was immunoSEQ multiplex PCR; TCRdb's version includes in-frame clones alone and lacks a portion of them. The profile shows roughly 55,000 clones, about four fifths of them singletons. Sequencing input: PBMCs. The receptor source for this set is a boy aged 10-17 years in good health and CMV-seropositive.

The chain joins TRBV6-1 to TRBJ1-1, with D hard to call. The CDR3 totals 15 residues. Germline V gene data show CDR1 as MNHNS and CDR2 as SASEGT. Trimming cost V 1 base and J 1 base, with 10 bases left between them. CDR3 sequence: CASSEDSGRNTEAFF. The CDR3 region has the DNA TGTGCCAGCAGTGAAGACTCAGGCAGGAACACTGAAGCTTTCTTT.

A few counts support this clone. J is TRBJ1-1 and V is TRBV4-1; D is perhaps TRBD1 (5 bases). Trimming shortened V by 0 bases and J by 6 bases, and 11 bases separated the two germline ends. In germline, CDR1 is MGHRA, CDR2 YSYEKL. CDR3 length: 14 residues. CDR3 in DNA: TGCGCCAGCAGCCAAGATAGGGGCAGCCCTGAAGCTTTCTTT. Translated, it gives CASSQDRGSPEAFF.

The chain recombines TRBV10-1 with TRBJ2-7; 7 positions agree with TRBD1. The germline CDR1 and CDR2 sequences are WNHNN and SYGVQD (reference sequence). The CDR3 is 13 residues long. The J segment lost 3 bases and the V segment lost 3 bases, leaving 2 bases of the junction unmatched. CDR3 protein: CASSDGQVYEQYF. In DNA, the CDR3 is TGCGCCAGCAGTGACGGACAGGTCTACGAGCAGTACTTC.

The chain employs TRBV4-1 and TRBJ2-7, with 11 bases that match TRBD1. The CDR3 is 17 residues long. The germline V gene encodes CDR1 MGHRA and CDR2 YSYEKL. The ends lost 5 bases at V and 4 bases at J; junction bases unmatched: 13. In DNA form, the CDR3 reads TGCGCCAGCAGCTACGAACCTCCGGGACAGGGGGTTTACGAGCAGTACTTC. Protein product: CASSYEPPGQGVYEQYF.

CDR3 residues: CASSPTYAGTEAFF. The CDR3 nucleotides read TGTGCCAGCAGTCCCACCTATGCGGGGACTGAAGCTTTCTTT. The chain is built from TRBV6-5 and TRBJ1-1, with D hard to call. The CDR3 contains 14 residues. The V end lost 5 bases, the J end lost 5 bases, and 15 bases lay between the germline ends. The germline gives CDR1 MNHEY, CDR2 SVGAGI.

This chain links TRBV9 with TRBJ1-3, with D tentatively TRBD1 (5 bases). The CDR3 consists of 16 residues. Germline-derived CDR1 and CDR2 are SGDLS and YYNGEE. V was cut by 0 bases and J by 3 bases, with 13 bases left in between. Written as DNA, the CDR3 is TGTGCCAGCAGCGTAGACCCAGGGACTCGTGGAAACACCATATATTTT. Translation gives CASSVDPGTRGNTIYF.

V usage is TRBV27 and J usage is TRBJ2-7, with 8 bases fitting TRBD1. CDR1 MNHEY and CDR2 SMNVEV come from the germline V gene (reference sequence). With 5 bases clipped from V and 0 bases from J, the junction kept 6 bases outside the gene matches. The CDR3 extends over 15 amino acids. In DNA, the CDR3 is TGTGCCAGCAGTCCCAGGGACAGGCCCTCCTACGAGCAGTACTTC. Protein sequence: CASSPRDRPSYEQYF.

This clone was detected a few times. This chain connects TRBV9 to TRBJ2-2; 10 nucleotides agree with TRBD2. The trim removed 0 bases at V and 7 bases at J, leaving 3 bases unmatched. CDR1 SGDLS and CDR2 YYNGEE come from the germline V gene. This CDR3 has 15 residues. The CDR3 protein is CASSVGAGGSGELFF. DNA for the CDR3: TGTGCCAGCAGCGTAGGAGCGGGGGGGAGCGGGGAGCTGTTTTTT.

This clone came up a few times. The chain is built from TRBV9 and TRBJ1-4; 7 bases are a match to TRBD1. The CDR3 is made up of 14 amino acids. CDR1 is SGDLS, CDR2 YYNGEE, per germline. With 3 bases clipped from V and 7 bases from J, the junction kept 6 bases outside the gene matches. CDR3 protein: CASSDRDRGEKLFF. In DNA, the CDR3 is TGTGCCAGCAGCGACCGGGACAGAGGTGAAAAACTGTTTTTT.

The V and J genes are TRBV7-9 and TRBJ1-1, with D unresolved. V lost 4 bases to trimming and J lost 4 bases, with 10 bases between them. This CDR3 is 13 amino acids long. Germline lookup yields CDR1 SEHNR and CDR2 FQNEAQ (reference sequence). The CDR3 protein is CASSSPSGTEAFF. In DNA, the CDR3 is TGTGCCAGCAGCTCTCCCAGTGGCACTGAAGCTTTCTTT.

This clone was seen once. As DNA, the CDR3 is TGTGCCACAGTTTACCCCCGCCAGCGGGGCTACAATGAGCAGTTCTTC. Encoded protein: CATVYPRQRGYNEQFF. This chain joins TRBV2 and TRBJ2-1; the match to TRBD2 covers 7 bases. V lost 10 bases to trimming and J lost 3 bases; unmatched junction nucleotides: 15. The CDR3 consists of 16 residues. Germline V CDR1 and CDR2: SNHLY, FYNNEI. The full variable domain, with the rest looked up from reference TRBV2 and TRBJ2-1, is EPEVTQTPSHQVTQMGQEVILRCVPISNHLYFYWYRQILGQKVEFLVSFYNNEISEKSEIFDDQFSVERPDGSNFTLKIRSTKLEDSAMYFCATVYPRQRGYNEQFFGPGTRLTVL.

V usage is TRBV7-8 and J usage is TRBJ2-3; TRBD2 matches at 12 bases. Losses at the gene ends were 5 bases for V and 1 base for J; bases not matched to a gene: 13. The germline V gene has CDR1 SGHVS and CDR2 FQNEAQ. The CDR3 is 19 amino acids. The CDR3 region has the DNA TGTGCCAGCAGCATTAAGCGCCGACTAGCGGGGGAACGCACAGATACGCAGTATTTT. It is translated as CASSIKRRLAGERTDTQYF. The variable domain in full, completed from reference TRBV7-8 and TRBJ2-3, reads GAGVSQSPRYKVAKRGQDVALRCDPISGHVSLFWYQQALGQGPEFLTYFQNEAQLDKSGLPSDRFFAERPEGSVSTLKIQRTQQEDSAVYLCASSIKRRLAGERTDTQYFGPGTRLTVL.

The V and J genes are TRBV5-1 and TRBJ2-3; possibly TRBD2 for D (6 bases). The length of the CDR3 is 14 residues. Germline CDR1 is SGHRS and CDR2 is YFSETQ. V was pared by 3 bases and J by 5 bases, with 13 bases between. The CDR3 DNA reads as TGCGCCAGCAGCTCGGGACTCCTCCAAGATACGCAGTATTTT. It specifies CASSSGLLQDTQYF.

The genes are TRBV6-5 and TRBJ1-5, with D maybe TRBD1 (6 bases). This CDR3 has 14 residues. The germline CDR1 and CDR2 sequences are MNHEY and SVGAGI. Trimming took 6 bases from V and 11 from J, leaving 20 bases between them. CDR3 residues: CASRDQGHLSAQHF. In nucleotides, the CDR3 is TGTGCCAGCAGGGATCAGGGGCACCTGTCGGCCCAGCATTTT.

This clone appeared a single time. The J gene is TRBJ2-3, the V gene TRBV7-8; D is possibly TRBD1 (5 bases). Trimming left V 5 bases short and J 1 base short, with 16 bases between. Looked up from germline, CDR1 is SGHVS and CDR2 is FQNEAQ. The CDR3 contains 16 residues. The CDR3 protein is CASSLSLWGGTDTQYF. CDR3 DNA: TGTGCCAGCAGCCTATCTCTGTGGGGCGGCACAGATACGCAGTATTTT.

The rearrangement links TRBV5-1 to TRBJ1-1; 10 bases agree with TRBD1. The CDR3 is 13 amino acids. In germline, CDR1 is SGHRS, CDR2 YFSETQ. V was clipped by 1 base and J by 10 bases; unmatched bases: 4. Written as DNA, the CDR3 is TGCGCCAGCAGCTTGTGGACAGGGGGACGAGCTTTCTTT. Translated: CASSLWTGGRAFF.

With regard to this clone: Germline is not matched at one junction end, which may reflect a read error. The V call is TRBV7-9, the J call TRBJ2-7; possibly TRBD2 for D (7 bases). This CDR3 spans 14 amino acids. The V gene's germline CDR1 is SEHNR and CDR2 FQNEAQ (reference sequence). CDR3 coding DNA: TGTTCCAGCAGCTGGGCGGGGGCCTCCTACGAGCAGTACTTC. Translation gives CSSSWAGASYEQYF.

Comments on this clone: One end of the junction does not line up with germline, which may come from a read error. The V gene is TRBV7-7, the J gene TRBJ2-1; a possible D gene is TRBD2 (5 bases). Looked up from germline, CDR1 is SSHAT and CDR2 is FNYEAQ (reference sequence). The CDR3 is 13 amino acids. The CDR3 DNA is TGTGCTAGCAGCTTAATACAGACGGGAGAGCAGTTCTTC. This gives the protein CASSLIQTGEQFF.

The gene calls are TRBV11-1 and TRBJ2-7; the D gene is possibly TRBD2 (5 bases). Germline CDR1 SGHAT, CDR2 FQDESV (reference sequence). The CDR3 has 14 residues. V lost 1 base and J lost 3, with 10 bases in between. The CDR3 sequence is CASSLGTHHYEQYF. The CDR3 DNA is TGTGCCAGCAGCTTAGGGACTCACCACTACGAGCAGTACTTC.

In its sample, this clone was seen once. CDR3 region: CSVETFRTGELFF. CDR3 in DNA: TGCAGCGTTGAAACTTTTCGAACCGGGGAGCTGTTTTTT. This rearrangement joins TRBV29-1 to TRBJ2-2; D is uncertain. The germline gives CDR1 SQVTM, CDR2 ANQGSEA. The length of the CDR3 is 13 residues. V was clipped by 2 bases and J by 5 bases, with 9 bases between them.

This clone was recorded a few times. The V call is TRBV29-1, the J call TRBJ1-1; D not resolved. This CDR3 has 9 residues. Germline CDR1 SQVTM, CDR2 ANQGSEA. The germline V and J ends were trimmed by 8 bases and 6 bases, with 7 bases remaining between them. CDR3 residues: CSLRSEAFF. The CDR3 DNA reads TGCAGCCTGCGGTCTGAAGCTTTCTTT.

This chain uses TRBV7-9 with TRBJ2-1; a weak D match, TRBD2 (5 bases). There are 14 residues in the CDR3. V gave up 2 bases and J gave up 6 bases, with 11 bases separating them. CDR1 and CDR2 from the germline V gene are SEHNR and FQNEAQ (reference sequence). Here the CDR3 reads CASSLWVEGNEQFF. For the CDR3, the DNA is TGTGCCAGCAGCTTATGGGTAGAGGGCAATGAGCAGTTCTTC.